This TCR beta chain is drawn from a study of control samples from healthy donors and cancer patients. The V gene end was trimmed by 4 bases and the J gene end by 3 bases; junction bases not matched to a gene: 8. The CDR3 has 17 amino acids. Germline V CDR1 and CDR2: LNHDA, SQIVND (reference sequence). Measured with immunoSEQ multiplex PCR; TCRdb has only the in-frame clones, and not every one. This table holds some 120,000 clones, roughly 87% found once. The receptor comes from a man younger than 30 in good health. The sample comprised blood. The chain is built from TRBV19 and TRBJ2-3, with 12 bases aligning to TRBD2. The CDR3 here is CASSTRLAGVRTDTQYF. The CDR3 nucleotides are TGTGCCAGTAGTACACGACTAGCGGGAGTTAGGACAGATACGCAGTATTTT.